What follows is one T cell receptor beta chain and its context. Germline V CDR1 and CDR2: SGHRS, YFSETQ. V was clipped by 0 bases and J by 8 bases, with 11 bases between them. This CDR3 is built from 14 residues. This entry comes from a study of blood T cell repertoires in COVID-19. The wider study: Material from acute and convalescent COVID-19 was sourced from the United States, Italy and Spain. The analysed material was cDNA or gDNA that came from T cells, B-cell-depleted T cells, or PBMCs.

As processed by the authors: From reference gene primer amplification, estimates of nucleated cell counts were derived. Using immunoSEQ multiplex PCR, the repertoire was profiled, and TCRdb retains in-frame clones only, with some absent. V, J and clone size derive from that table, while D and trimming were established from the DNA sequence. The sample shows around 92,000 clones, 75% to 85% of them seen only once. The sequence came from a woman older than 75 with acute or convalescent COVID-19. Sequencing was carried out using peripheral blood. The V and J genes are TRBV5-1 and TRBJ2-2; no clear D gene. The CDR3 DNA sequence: TGCGCCAGCAGCTTGGACCCGGGTGAGGGGGAGCTGTTTTTT. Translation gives CASSLDPGEGELFF.